The 28 T cell receptor beta chains given below trace back to one sample, sequenced in a study of blood T cell repertoires in COVID-19 (dated by TCRdb to 2019 to 2021). The receptor library was made with the immunoSEQ multiplex PCR assay. This is the immuneACCESS table as TCRdb keeps it, with only in-frame sequences that have V and J called. A part of the clones is gone; compared with another copy, unresolved V genes explain less than half, and the rest is unexplained. For this sample there are about 400,000 clones; about 90% appear just once. In total, the top ten clones hold just under 3% of the sample. The sequenced sample consisted of PBMCs or T cells enriched from blood (not recorded which). These receptors originate from a woman aged 25 to 45 who had recovered from COVID-19.

V and J are TRBV14 and TRBJ1-1, with D uncertain. The CDR3 has 12 amino acids. CDR1 is SGHDN, CDR2 FVKESK, per germline. V was pared by 2 bases and J by 6 bases, with 7 bases between. The DNA of the CDR3 is TGTGCCAGCAGCCAAATTTCGGCTGAAGCTTTCTTT. Encoded protein: CASSQISAEAFF.

This clone was seen only once. The chain employs TRBV10-3 and TRBJ1-2; D gene uncertain. CDR3 length equals 13 residues. V was shortened by 9 bases and J by 8 bases, with 19 bases between the two germline ends. Germline assignment: CDR1 ENHRY and CDR2 SYGVKD. The DNA of the CDR3 is TGTGCCATGGGTGAGGCTAATCGACTGGGCTACACCTTC. This gives the protein CAMGEANRLGYTF.

The chain has TRBV5-1 and TRBJ2-5; 12 bases line up with TRBD2. The length of the CDR3 is 18 residues. The germline V gene has CDR1 SGHRS and CDR2 YFSETQ. V gave up 4 bases and J gave up 4 bases; unmatched junction bases: 14. The CDR3 DNA reads TGCGCCAGCAGCCCGGGGACTAGCGGGTTGATGAGGGGAGAGACCCAGTACTTC. This sequence encodes CASSPGTSGLMRGETQYF.

The chain employs TRBV28 and TRBJ1-3; 7 bases match TRBD1. The length of the CDR3 is 12 residues. CDR1 and CDR2 (germline): MDHEN, SYDVKM. J lost 4 bases, V lost 6 bases, and 0 bases had no gene match. Here the CDR3 DNA reads TGTGCCAGCAGGACAGGGGGAAACACCATATATTTT. As protein: CASRTGGNTIYF.

The sample holds a few counts of this clone. The chain carries TRBV19 and TRBJ1-2, with D maybe TRBD1 (6 bases). Deletions cut 5 bases from V and 7 bases from J, with 17 bases between. The CDR3 is 14 amino acids. From germline, CDR1 is LNHDA and CDR2 SQIVND (reference sequence). The chain's CDR3 is CASSQLGGATGYTF. The CDR3 DNA is TGTGCCAGTAGTCAACTCGGGGGGGCCACTGGCTACACCTTC.

The J gene is TRBJ2-7, the V gene TRBV5-6; no definite D call. The CDR3 spans 13 residues. Trimming took off 4 bases at V and 2 bases at J, with 10 bases between the two ends. The V gene's germline CDR1 is SGHDT and CDR2 YYEEEE. The CDR3 region is CASSASSTYEQYF. The CDR3 DNA reads as TGTGCCAGCAGCGCCAGTTCCACCTACGAGCAGTACTTC. The full variable domain, rest sourced from reference TRBV5-6 and TRBJ2-7, is DAGVTQSPTHLIKTRGQQVTLRCSPKSGHDTVSWYQQALGQGPQFIFQYYEEEERQRGNFPDRFSGHQFPNYSSELNVNALLLGDSALYLCASSASSTYEQYFGPGTRLTVT.

The sample holds a few counts of this clone. The V gene is TRBV27, the J gene TRBJ1-5, with 8 bases matching TRBD1. V lost 3 bases, J lost 7 bases, and 8 bases stayed unmatched. Germline-derived CDR1 and CDR2 are MNHEY and SMNVEV (reference sequence). The CDR3 covers 15 residues. CDR3 in DNA: TGTGCCAGCAGTTTGAGTCAGGGGGCGAACCAGCCCCAGCATTTT. Translated: CASSLSQGANQPQHF.

This chain joins TRBV5-4 and TRBJ1-2; TRBD1 aligns across 9 bases. This CDR3 is built from 13 residues. In germline, CDR1 is SGHNT, CDR2 YYREEE (reference sequence). V lost 6 bases, J lost 5 bases, and 5 bases stayed unmatched. The CDR3 bases are TGTGCCAGCACCGACGACAGGGGGTATGGCTACACCTTC. It yields the protein CASTDDRGYGYTF. The variable domain in full, completed from reference TRBV5-4 and TRBJ1-2, reads ETGVTQSPTHLIKTRGQQVTLRCSSQSGHNTVSWYQQALGQGPQFIFQYYREEENGRGNFPPRFSGLQFPNYSSELNVNALELDDSALYLCASTDDRGYGYTFGSGTRLTVV.

This clone was observed once. The V call is TRBV2, the J call TRBJ2-1, with 12 bases matching TRBD2. The CDR3 runs to 16 residues. With V trimmed by 2 bases and J by 8 bases, 7 bases remained unmatched. Germline CDR1 reads SNHLY; CDR2 reads FYNNEI. This chain's CDR3 is CASSELLAGGPDEQFF. CDR3 DNA: TGTGCCAGCAGTGAACTCCTAGCGGGGGGGCCGGATGAGCAGTTCTTC.

The chain is built from TRBV12-5 and TRBJ1-2, with a possible D match to TRBD1 (6 bases). V was cut by 4 bases and J by 3 bases, with 15 bases left in between. This CDR3 has 15 amino acids. Germline CDR1 and CDR2: LGHNT and FRNRAP. The CDR3 sequence is CASGSVAGVYYGYTF. The DNA of the CDR3 is TGTGCTAGTGGTTCTGTGGCAGGGGTTTACTATGGCTACACCTTC.

V and J are TRBV19 and TRBJ2-7, with 7 nucleotides matching TRBD1. The V gene end was trimmed by 7 bases and the J gene end by 0 bases; junction bases not matched to a gene: 9. The CDR3 has 15 residues. In germline, CDR1 is LNHDA, CDR2 SQIVND (reference sequence). CDR3 region: CASTPGTASSYEQYF. In DNA form, the CDR3 reads TGTGCCAGTACCCCGGGGACAGCGAGCTCCTACGAGCAGTACTTC.

The genes are TRBV13 and TRBJ1-2, with TRBD1 as a possible D gene (5 bases). Germline values: CDR1 PRHDT, CDR2 FYEKMQ (reference sequence). Trimming took off 2 bases at V and 0 bases at J, with 10 bases between the two ends. The CDR3 totals 15 residues. The CDR3 reads CASSLRTTSNYGYTF. The CDR3 nucleotides are TGTGCCAGCAGCTTAAGGACAACATCTAACTATGGCTACACCTTC. The variable domain in full, completed from reference TRBV13 and TRBJ1-2, reads AAGVIQSPRHLIKEKRETATLKCYPIPRHDTVYWYQQGPGQDPQFLISFYEKMQSDKGSIPDRFSAQQFSDYHSELNMSSLELGDSALYFCASSLRTTSNYGYTFGSGTRLTVV.

The V gene is TRBV4-2, the J gene TRBJ2-7; D not certain. This CDR3 contains 15 residues. V lost 0 bases and J 0 bases, leaving 9 bases between the germline ends. CDR1 is LGHNA, CDR2 YNFKEQ, per germline. The CDR3 protein is CASSQDLSHSYEQYF. The CDR3 nucleotides are TGTGCCAGCAGCCAAGACCTATCCCACTCCTACGAGCAGTACTTC.

The chain recombines TRBV6-1 with TRBJ1-1; the match to TRBD1 covers 7 bases. Germline lookup yields CDR1 MNHNS and CDR2 SASEGT. The CDR3 sequence is 14 residues long. After removal of 3 bases from V and 8 bases from J, the junction contained 9 bases not matched to a gene. CDR3 protein: CASSDVGQTTEAFF. The CDR3 bases are TGTGCCAGCAGTGATGTGGGACAGACTACCGAAGCTTTCTTT.

V is TRBV12-3 or TRBV12-4 and J is TRBJ1-1; D is uncertain. CDR3 length equals 13 residues. With 5 bases removed from V and 4 bases from J, the gap between germline ends came to 11 bases. CDR3 amino acids: CASSPGFPTEAFF. CDR3 DNA: TGTGCCAGCAGTCCGGGTTTCCCCACTGAAGCTTTCTTT.

This chain uses TRBV5-1 with TRBJ2-5, with D unclear. CDR1 SGHRS and CDR2 YFSETQ come from the germline V gene. This CDR3 has 11 residues. The V end lost 4 bases, the J end lost 4 bases, and 5 bases lay between the germline ends. The DNA of the CDR3 is TGCGCCAGCAGCGGCTCAGAGACCCAGTACTTC. The encoded protein is CASSGSETQYF.

The chain carries TRBV2 and TRBJ1-1; possibly TRBD1 for D (5 bases). The V gene's germline CDR1 is SNHLY and CDR2 FYNNEI. Trimming took 3 bases from V and 4 from J, leaving 15 bases between them. The CDR3 is 15 amino acids. The CDR3 DNA is TGTGCCAGCAGTGAGTTGCTAGGGGTCGGCACTGAAGCTTTCTTT. Translated: CASSELLGVGTEAFF.

This chain connects TRBV29-1 to TRBJ2-6, with D unresolved. V dropped 0 bases and J dropped 0 bases, with 9 bases sitting between them. Germline assignment: CDR1 SQVTM and CDR2 ANQGSEA. The CDR3 totals 16 residues. Here the CDR3 DNA reads TGCAGCGTTGAAGATCCTGAGAGCTCTGGGGCCAACGTCCTGACTTTC. This gives the protein CSVEDPESSGANVLTF.

This sequence joins TRBV3-1 (or the pseudogene TRBV3-2) and TRBJ2-4, with 8 bases that match TRBD2. With V trimmed by 1 base and J by 8 bases, 4 bases remained unmatched. This CDR3 contains 14 residues. Germline V lookup: CDR1 LGHDT, CDR2 YNNKEL (reference sequence). The CDR3 sequence: CASSQGIGGDIQYF. As DNA, the CDR3 is TGTGCCAGCAGCCAAGGCATCGGGGGGGACATTCAGTACTTC.

This clone was counted between two and nine times. The chain has TRBV4-2 and TRBJ1-5; no firm D call. Germline CDR1 is LGHNA and CDR2 is YNFKEQ. V was cut by 0 bases and J by 5 bases, with 11 bases left in between. The CDR3 extends over 15 amino acids. CDR3 sequence: CASSQEGRGYQPQHF. DNA of the CDR3: TGTGCCAGCAGCCAAGAAGGAAGAGGGTATCAGCCCCAGCATTTT.

V gene TRBV30 combines with J gene TRBJ1-6; TRBD1 is a possible D gene (6 bases). V lost 4 bases and J 11 bases, leaving 9 bases between the germline ends. Germline assignment: CDR1 GTSNPN and CDR2 SVGIG (reference sequence). The CDR3 contains 11 residues. CDR3: CAWKQGAPLHF. CDR3 DNA: TGTGCCTGGAAACAGGGAGCACCCCTCCACTTT.

The genes are TRBV7-2 and TRBJ2-3; 8 nucleotides line up with TRBD1. The length of the CDR3 is 14 residues. Germline-derived CDR1 and CDR2 are SGHTA and FQGNSA. V trimming: 6 bases; J trimming: 1 base; junction bases outside the gene matches: 3. The CDR3 DNA sequence: TGTGCCAGCAGAGACAGGGGCGGCACAGATACGCAGTATTTT. It encodes CASRDRGGTDTQYF.

A single count supports this clone. The junction departs from the called germline gene at one end, perhaps through a read error. The chain joins TRBV7-7 to TRBJ1-6, with unresolved D. Germline V gene lookup returns CDR1 SSHAT and CDR2 FNYEAQ (reference sequence). The CDR3 has 13 amino acids. The CDR3 nucleotides are TGTGCTAGCACCCCCACACCAAATTCACCCCTCCACTTT. Translation gives CASTPTPNSPLHF.

The V gene is TRBV12-3 or TRBV12-4, the J gene TRBJ1-5; no firm D call. The V end lost 6 bases, the J end lost 7 bases, and 13 bases lay between the germline ends. CDR3 length: 13 amino acids. This CDR3 is CASRKEDGQPQHF. The CDR3 nucleotides are TGTGCCAGCAGAAAGGAGGATGGACAGCCCCAGCATTTT.

In its sample, this clone was seen once. Different DNA sequences within this sample yield the same CDR3. The chain couples TRBV6-5 to TRBJ1-1; 11 bases are a match to TRBD1. The CDR3 totals 14 residues. V lost 2 bases and J lost 5; bases outside the gene matches: 1. Germline CDR1 reads MNHEY; CDR2 reads SVGAGI. This CDR3 is CASSYGTGGTEAFF. CDR3 sequence (DNA): TGTGCCAGCAGTTACGGGACAGGGGGAACTGAAGCTTTCTTT.

This clone turned up a few times. A junction end diverges from the germline sequence, so it may reflect a read error. This chain links TRBV12-3 or TRBV12-4 with TRBJ1-5; D is unclear. The CDR3 has 12 residues. CDR3 region: CASSPSNQPQHF. The CDR3 coding sequence is TGTGCCAGCAGTCCAAGCAACCAGCCCCAGCATTTT.

V gene TRBV15 combines with J gene TRBJ1-5; D uncertain. V was clipped by 0 bases and J by 7 bases, with 13 bases between them. The CDR3 runs to 15 residues. Germline V gene data show CDR1 as LNHNV and CDR2 as YYDKDF (reference sequence). The chain's CDR3 is CATSREAAASQPQHF. The CDR3, as DNA: TGTGCCACCAGCAGAGAGGCGGCGGCTAGCCAGCCCCAGCATTTT.

This chain uses TRBV3-1 (or the pseudogene TRBV3-2) with TRBJ1-1; possibly TRBD1 for D (5 bases). V lost 4 bases to trimming and J lost 6 bases, with 15 bases between them. This CDR3 has 14 residues. CDR1 is LGHDT, CDR2 YNNKEL, per germline (reference sequence). The CDR3 nucleotides read TGTGCCAGCAGCCCCTCTTCGGGGGAGTCTGAAGCTTTCTTT. It specifies CASSPSSGESEAFF.